Sequencing of this T cell receptor beta chain was carried out in a study of PD-1 blockade in classical Hodgkin lymphoma. Study results and caveats: Sources of repertoire differences remain undefined, possibly disease activity or prior therapy.

Autologous stem cell transplantation was followed by relapse in every patient, and brentuximab vedotin exposure varied. In germline, CDR1 is SGDLS, CDR2 YYNGEE. The CDR3 runs to 15 residues. Trimming cost V 6 bases and J 7 bases, with 23 bases left between them. Some clones are missing from TCRdb's copy, which holds only in-frame ones; the method was immunoSEQ multiplex PCR. Of about 98,000 clones in the sample, around 81% were seen once. With regard to this clone: The antigen is unknown.

The chain employs TRBV9 and TRBJ2-7, with a possible D match to TRBD2 (6 bases). The clonotype was recovered from a human donor with classical Hodgkin lymphoma. The starting material was peripheral blood mononuclear cells (PBMCs), obtained before the second cycle of nivolumab. CDR3 protein: CASTVGGNPRGEQYF. CDR3 nucleotide sequence: TGTGCCAGCACCGTTGGCGGGAATCCCCGGGGGGAGCAGTACTTC.